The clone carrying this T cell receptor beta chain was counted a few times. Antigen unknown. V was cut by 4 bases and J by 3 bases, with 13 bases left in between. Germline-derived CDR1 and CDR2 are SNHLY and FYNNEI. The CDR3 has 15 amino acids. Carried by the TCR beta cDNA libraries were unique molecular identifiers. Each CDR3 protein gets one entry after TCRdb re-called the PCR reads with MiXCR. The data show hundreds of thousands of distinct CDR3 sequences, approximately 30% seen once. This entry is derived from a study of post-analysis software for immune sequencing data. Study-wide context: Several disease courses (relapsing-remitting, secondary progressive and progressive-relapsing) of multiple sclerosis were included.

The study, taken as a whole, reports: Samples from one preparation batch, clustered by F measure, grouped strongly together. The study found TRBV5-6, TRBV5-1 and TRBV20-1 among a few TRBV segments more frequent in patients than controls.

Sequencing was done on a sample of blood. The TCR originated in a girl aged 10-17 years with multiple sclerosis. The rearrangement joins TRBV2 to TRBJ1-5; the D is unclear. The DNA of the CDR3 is TGTGCCAGCAGTGTATCGTACATCCCCAATCAGCCCCAGCATTTT. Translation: CASSVSYIPNQPQHF.